This is a list of T cell receptor beta chains from one sample in a study of blood T cell repertoires in COVID-19. Assay used: immunoSEQ multiplex PCR; TCRdb lists only in-frame clones, some missing. The repertoire consists of under 150,000 clones, with about 90% occurring once and the leading ten covering about 2.5%. The sample comprised peripheral blood. The receptor source for this set is a man aged 50 to 59 with active COVID-19. CDR3s include the opening cysteine and the closing phenylalanine or tryptophan. Fields, in order: D gene, J gene, V gene, clone size, CDR3 protein, CDR3 DNA. A D gene is named only where the DNA matches it firmly. Size is omitted from some rows. Given values are once, few, many or a class for expanded clones.

D: .
J: TRBJ1-5
V: TRBV6-1
size: .
CDR3: CASSEARGGQPQHF
DNA: TGTGCCAGCAGTGAAGCTCGAGGGGGTCAGCCCCAGCATTTT

D: TRBD1
J: TRBJ2-7
V: TRBV27
size: .
CDR3: CASSPSNRGAYEQYF
DNA: TGTGCCAGCAGTCCCTCGAACAGGGGGGCCTACGAGCAGTACTTC

D: .
J: TRBJ1-2
V: TRBV20-1
size: once
CDR3: CSASPGPGVYGYTF
DNA: TGCAGTGCTAGTCCGGGACCAGGGGTCTATGGCTACACCTTC

D: .
J: TRBJ1-6
V: TRBV5-1
size: .
CDR3: CASSSTTETTLHF
DNA: TGCGCCAGCAGTTCGACCACAGAGACGACCCTCCACTTT

D: .
J: TRBJ1-1
V: TRBV12-3/TRBV12-4
size: .
CDR3: CASSFAEATEAFF
DNA: TGTGCCAGCAGTTTCGCCGAGGCCACTGAAGCTTTCTTT

D: TRBD2
J: TRBJ2-2
V: TRBV4-1
size: .
CDR3: CASSRTSGAGGELFF
DNA: TGCGCCAGCAGCCGCACTAGCGGGGCCGGCGGGGAGCTGTTTTTT

D: .
J: TRBJ1-2
V: TRBV12-3/TRBV12-4
size: .
CDR3: CASSDDRVMGYTF
DNA: TGTGCCAGCAGTGACGACAGAGTTATGGGCTACACCTTC

D: .
J: TRBJ1-5
V: TRBV4-3
size: .
CDR3: CASSQDALAGRNQPQHF
DNA: TGCGCCAGCAGCCAAGACGCACTGGCAGGCCGCAATCAGCCCCAGCATTTT

D: .
J: TRBJ1-4
V: TRBV3-1/TRBV3-2
size: .
CDR3: CASSDRDIREKLFF
DNA: TGTGCCAGCAGCGACCGGGACATCCGTGAAAAACTGTTTTTT

D: TRBD2
J: TRBJ2-1
V: TRBV5-1
size: .
CDR3: CASSLGLANNEQFF
DNA: TGCGCCAGCAGCCTGGGACTAGCCAACAATGAGCAGTTCTTC

D: .
J: TRBJ1-1
V: TRBV11-2
size: .
CDR3: CASSLGAGRTEAFF
DNA: TGTGCCAGCAGCTTAGGGGCAGGGAGGACTGAAGCTTTCTTT

D: .
J: TRBJ1-5
V: TRBV27
size: .
CDR3: CASSLGGADQPQHF
DNA: TGTGCCAGCAGTTTAGGAGGGGCAGATCAGCCCCAGCATTTT

D: .
J: TRBJ2-1
V: TRBV5-6
size: once
CDR3: CASSLGSTSYNEQFF
DNA: TGTGCCAGCAGCTTGGGGAGCACCTCCTACAATGAGCAGTTCTTC

D: .
J: TRBJ2-7
V: TRBV2
size: once
CDR3: CASNVGGTSYEQYF
DNA: TGTGCCAGCAACGTCGGCGGGACCTCCTACGAGCAGTACTTC

D: TRBD1
J: TRBJ1-6
V: TRBV6-2/TRBV6-3
size: .
CDR3: CASSQTGVQSPLHF
DNA: TGTGCCAGCAGTCAAACAGGGGTCCAATCACCCCTCCACTTT

D: TRBD1
J: TRBJ1-5
V: TRBV19
size: .
CDR3: CASIRTGISNQPQHF
DNA: TGTGCCAGTATCCGGACAGGGATAAGCAATCAGCCCCAGCATTTT

D: .
J: TRBJ2-2
V: TRBV27
size: .
CDR3: CASSLTNTGELFF
DNA: TGTGCCAGCAGTTTGACAAACACCGGGGAGCTGTTTTTT

D: .
J: TRBJ2-7
V: TRBV2
size: .
CDR3: CASSRSTDAYEQYF
DNA: TGTGCCAGCAGTCGATCGACAGACGCCTACGAGCAGTACTTC

D: TRBD1
J: TRBJ2-3
V: TRBV2
size: .
CDR3: CASRERAGGLTQYF
DNA: TGTGCCAGCAGAGAGAGGGCAGGGGGTCTTACGCAGTATTTT

D: .
J: TRBJ2-1
V: TRBV12-3/TRBV12-4
size: .
CDR3: CASRPGVYNEQFF
DNA: TGTGCCAGCAGGCCCGGGGTCTACAATGAGCAGTTCTTC

D: TRBD1
J: TRBJ2-2
V: TRBV5-4
size: .
CDR3: CASSDQGAVGGELFF
DNA: TGTGCCAGCAGTGATCAGGGGGCGGTTGGCGGGGAGCTGTTTTTT

D: .
J: TRBJ2-5
V: TRBV10-3
size: .
CDR3: CAISGGPGGRETQYF
DNA: TGTGCCATCAGTGGGGGACCCGGGGGACGGGAGACCCAGTACTTC

D: TRBD2
J: TRBJ2-2
V: TRBV5-4
size: .
CDR3: CASSGERGKLTGELFF
DNA: TGTGCCAGCAGCGGTGAGCGGGGGAAATTGACCGGGGAGCTGTTTTTT

D: TRBD1
J: TRBJ2-5
V: TRBV7-2
size: .
CDR3: CASTLGGTGTGTQYF
DNA: TGTGCCAGCACCCTGGGGGGGACAGGGACGGGGACCCAGTACTTC

D: .
J: TRBJ1-1
V: TRBV7-3
size: .
CDR3: CASSPSGNTEAFF
DNA: TGTGCCAGCAGCCCATCGGGTAACACTGAAGCTTTCTTT

D: .
J: TRBJ2-3
V: TRBV7-9
size: .
CDR3: CASSLFTGGIRSTDTQYF
DNA: TGTGCCAGCAGCTTATTTACAGGTGGCATAAGAAGCACAGATACGCAGTATTTT

D: TRBD1
J: TRBJ2-7
V: TRBV20-1
size: .
CDR3: CSASRDRVSYEQYF
DNA: TGCAGTGCTAGTAGGGACAGGGTGTCCTACGAGCAGTACTTC

D: .
J: TRBJ1-1
V: TRBV6-5
size: .
CDR3: CASSSQGGTEAFF
DNA: TGTGCCAGCAGTTCCCAGGGAGGTACTGAAGCTTTCTTT

D: TRBD1
J: TRBJ2-3
V: TRBV4-1
size: .
CDR3: CASSQDNPGQGLDTQYF
DNA: TGCGCCAGCAGCCAAGACAACCCGGGACAGGGGTTAGATACGCAGTATTTT

D: .
J: TRBJ2-3
V: TRBV5-1
size: .
CDR3: CAEAEGTDTQYF
DNA: TGCGCTGAAGCGGAGGGAACAGATACGCAGTATTTT

D: .
J: TRBJ1-1
V: TRBV7-6
size: .
CDR3: CASSLYPEDTEAFF
DNA: TGTGCCAGCAGCTTATATCCAGAGGACACTGAAGCTTTCTTT

D: TRBD2
J: TRBJ2-2
V: TRBV19
size: .
CDR3: CASSSGGGTGELFF
DNA: TGTGCCAGTAGTAGCGGGGGGGGTACCGGGGAGCTGTTTTTT

D: TRBD2
J: TRBJ2-5
V: TRBV5-1
size: .
CDR3: CASGAGLAGGTQYF
DNA: TGCGCCAGCGGGGCCGGACTAGCGGGGGGGACCCAGTACTTC

D: .
J: TRBJ2-7
V: TRBV2
size: .
CDR3: CASKQGVDPKQYF
DNA: TGTGCCAGTAAACAGGGAGTCGACCCCAAGCAGTACTTC

D: .
J: TRBJ2-7
V: TRBV4-3
size: .
CDR3: CASSQDVVPGEQYF
DNA: TGCGCCAGCAGCCAAGATGTTGTGCCGGGCGAGCAGTACTTC

D: .
J: TRBJ2-7
V: TRBV5-4
size: few
CDR3: CASSSERYEQYF
DNA: TGTGCCAGCAGCTCTGAGCGGTACGAGCAGTACTTC

D: .
J: TRBJ2-1
V: TRBV10-1
size: .
CDR3: CASSEYTRDYNEQFF
DNA: TGCGCCAGCAGTGAGTACACTAGGGACTACAATGAGCAGTTCTTC

D: TRBD2
J: TRBJ2-3
V: TRBV5-4
size: few
CDR3: CASSFRLAERTDTQYF
DNA: TGTGCCAGCAGCTTTAGACTAGCGGAGCGCACAGATACGCAGTATTTT

D: .
J: TRBJ2-3
V: TRBV3-1/TRBV3-2
size: .
CDR3: CASSQDPIRWFHTDTQYF
DNA: TGTGCCAGCAGCCAAGACCCTATACGTTGGTTCCACACAGATACGCAGTATTTT

D: .
J: TRBJ1-1
V: TRBV25-1
size: .
CDR3: CASSVGDLNTEAFF
DNA: TGTGCCAGCAGTGTGGGGGACTTGAACACTGAAGCTTTCTTT

D: .
J: TRBJ2-2
V: TRBV20-1
size: .
CDR3: CSANELALGTGELFF
DNA: TGCAGTGCTAATGAACTAGCTTTGGGCACCGGGGAGCTGTTTTTT

D: .
J: TRBJ2-1
V: TRBV18
size: once
CDR3: CASSPGYDGEQFF
DNA: TGTGCCAGCTCACCAGGGTACGACGGGGAGCAGTTCTTC

D: .
J: TRBJ2-1
V: TRBV27
size: .
CDR3: CASSPPFPQVGPYNEQFF
DNA: TGTGCCAGCAGCCCCCCCTTCCCCCAGGTGGGTCCCTACAATGAGCAGTTCTTC

D: TRBD2
J: TRBJ2-5
V: TRBV4-2
size: once
CDR3: CASSQLPGTSGGSETQYF
DNA: TGTGCCAGCAGCCAACTTCCCGGGACTAGCGGGGGGTCAGAGACCCAGTACTTC

D: .
J: TRBJ1-3
V: TRBV6-5
size: .
CDR3: CASSYSNSQNTIYF
DNA: TGTGCCAGCAGTTACTCGAACAGCCAAAACACCATATATTTT

D: .
J: TRBJ2-2
V: TRBV6-4
size: .
CDR3: CASSDRVTGELFF
DNA: TGTGCCAGCAGTGACAGAGTGACCGGGGAGCTGTTTTTT

D: .
J: TRBJ2-7
V: TRBV10-3
size: once
CDR3: CAISEGSSYEQYF
DNA: TGTGCCATCAGTGAGGGCAGCTCCTACGAGCAGTACTTC

D: .
J: TRBJ1-2
V: TRBV19
size: .
CDR3: CASSILRQPSYTF
DNA: TGTGCCAGTAGTATATTGAGGCAGCCGAGCTACACCTTC

D: TRBD1
J: TRBJ1-6
V: TRBV3-1/TRBV3-2
size: .
CDR3: CASSRRLGTGDSPLHF
DNA: TGTGCCAGCAGTCGTCGGTTGGGGACAGGGGATTCACCCCTCCACTTT

D: TRBD2
J: TRBJ2-7
V: TRBV9
size: .
CDR3: CASSVGTSGASYEQYF
DNA: TGTGCCAGCAGCGTTGGGACTAGCGGGGCATCCTACGAGCAGTACTTC

D: .
J: TRBJ2-7
V: TRBV4-1
size: .
CDR3: CASSPYRLAYEQYF
DNA: TGCGCCAGCAGCCCCTACAGGTTAGCCTACGAGCAGTACTTC

D: TRBD1
J: TRBJ2-7
V: TRBV5-1
size: .
CDR3: CASRYRDSGTAYEQYF
DNA: TGCGCCAGCAGATACCGAGATTCCGGGACAGCCTACGAGCAGTACTTC

D: .
J: TRBJ2-7
V: TRBV11-2
size: .
CDR3: CASSLDLFYEQYF
DNA: TGTGCCAGCAGCTTAGATCTTTTCTACGAGCAGTACTTC

D: .
J: TRBJ1-1
V: TRBV30
size: .
CDR3: CAWSDEGRDTEAFF
DNA: TGTGCCTGGAGTGACGAGGGGAGGGACACTGAAGCTTTCTTT

D: TRBD1
J: TRBJ1-5
V: TRBV2
size: .
CDR3: CASRGQGSGQPQHF
DNA: TGTGCCAGCAGAGGACAGGGGTCGGGGCAGCCCCAGCATTTT

D: .
J: TRBJ2-5
V: TRBV11-2
size: .
CDR3: CASSLGAINQETQYF
DNA: TGTGCCAGCAGCTTAGGAGCTATCAACCAAGAGACCCAGTACTTC

D: .
J: TRBJ1-2
V: TRBV3-1/TRBV3-2
size: .
CDR3: CASSQDPRVYGYTF
DNA: TGTGCCAGCAGCCAAGATCCCAGGGTCTATGGCTACACCTTC

D: .
J: TRBJ2-5
V: TRBV5-1
size: .
CDR3: CASSFTSPSQETQYF
DNA: TGCGCCAGCAGCTTCACTAGCCCTTCACAAGAGACCCAGTACTTC

D: .
J: TRBJ1-2
V: TRBV10-2
size: .
CDR3: CASSEDRANYGYTF
DNA: TGCGCCAGCAGTGAGGACAGAGCTAACTATGGCTACACCTTC

D: TRBD1
J: TRBJ2-2
V: TRBV7-9
size: .
CDR3: CASSSGGPGELFF
DNA: TGTGCCAGCAGCTCAGGGGGACCCGGGGAGCTGTTTTTT